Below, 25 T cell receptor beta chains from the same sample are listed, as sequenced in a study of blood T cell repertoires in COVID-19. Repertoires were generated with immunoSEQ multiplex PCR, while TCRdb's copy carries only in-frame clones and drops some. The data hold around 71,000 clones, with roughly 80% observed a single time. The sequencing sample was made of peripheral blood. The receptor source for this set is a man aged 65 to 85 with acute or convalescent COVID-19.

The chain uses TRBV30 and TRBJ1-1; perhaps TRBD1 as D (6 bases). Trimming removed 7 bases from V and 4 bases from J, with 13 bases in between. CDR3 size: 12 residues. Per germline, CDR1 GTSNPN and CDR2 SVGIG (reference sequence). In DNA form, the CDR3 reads TGTGCCTCCAGGGGAGATGTCACTGAAGCTTTCTTT. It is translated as CASRGDVTEAFF. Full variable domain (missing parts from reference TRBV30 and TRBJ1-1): SQTIHQWPATLVQPVGSPLSLECTVEGTSNPNLYWYRQAAGRGLQLLFYSVGIGQISSEVPQNLSASRPQDRQFILSSKKLLLSDSGFYLCASRGDVTEAFFGQGTRLTVV.

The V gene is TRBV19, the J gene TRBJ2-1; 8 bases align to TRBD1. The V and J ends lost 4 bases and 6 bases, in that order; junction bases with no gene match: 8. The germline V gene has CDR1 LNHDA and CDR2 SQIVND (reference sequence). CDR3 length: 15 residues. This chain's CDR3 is CASSTGTGGTNEQFF. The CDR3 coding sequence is TGTGCCAGTAGTACCGGGACAGGCGGCACCAATGAGCAGTTCTTC. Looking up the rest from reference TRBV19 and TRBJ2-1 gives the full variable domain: DGGITQSPKYLFRKEGQNVTLSCEQNLNHDAMYWYRQDPGQGLRLIYYSQIVNDFQKGDIAEGYSVSREKKESFPLTVTSAQKNPTAFYLCASSTGTGGTNEQFFGPGTRLTVL.

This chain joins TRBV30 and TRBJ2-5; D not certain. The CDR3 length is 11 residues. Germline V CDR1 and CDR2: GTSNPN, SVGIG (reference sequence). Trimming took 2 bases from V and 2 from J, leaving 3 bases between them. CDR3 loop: CAWSPQETQYF. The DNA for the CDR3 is TGTGCCTGGAGTCCGCAAGAGACCCAGTACTTC.

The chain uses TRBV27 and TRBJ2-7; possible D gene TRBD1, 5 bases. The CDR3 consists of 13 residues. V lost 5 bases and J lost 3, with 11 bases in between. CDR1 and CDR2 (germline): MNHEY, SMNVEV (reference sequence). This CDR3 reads CASSRGPLYEQYF. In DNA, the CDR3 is TGTGCCAGCAGTAGGGGTCCACTCTACGAGCAGTACTTC.

The CDR3 DNA is TGTGCCACCAGCAAATCGCCACAGGGGGCGGTAACAGATACGCAGTATTTT. Translated: CATSKSPQGAVTDTQYF. V and J are TRBV15 and TRBJ2-3; TRBD1 aligns across 9 bases. The CDR3 length is 17 residues. Germline V gives CDR1 LNHNV, CDR2 YYDKDF (reference sequence). Trimming took 4 bases from V and 3 from J; bases not matched to a gene: 11.

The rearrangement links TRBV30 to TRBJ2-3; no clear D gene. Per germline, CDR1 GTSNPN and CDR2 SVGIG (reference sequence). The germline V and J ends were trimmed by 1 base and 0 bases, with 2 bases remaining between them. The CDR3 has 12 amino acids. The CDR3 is CAWSASTDTQYF. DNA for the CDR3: TGTGCCTGGAGTGCTAGCACAGATACGCAGTATTTT. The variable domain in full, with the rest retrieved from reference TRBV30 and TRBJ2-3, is SQTIHQWPATLVQPVGSPLSLECTVEGTSNPNLYWYRQAAGRGLQLLFYSVGIGQISSEVPQNLSASRPQDRQFILSSKKLLLSDSGFYLCAWSASTDTQYFGPGTRLTVL.

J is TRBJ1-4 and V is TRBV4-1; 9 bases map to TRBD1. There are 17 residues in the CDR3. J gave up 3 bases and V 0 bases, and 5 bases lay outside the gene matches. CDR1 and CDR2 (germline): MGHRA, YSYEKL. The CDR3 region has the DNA TGCGCCAGCAGCCAAGAACAGGGGGCAGGGGCTAATGAAAAACTGTTTTTT. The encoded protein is CASSQEQGAGANEKLFF.

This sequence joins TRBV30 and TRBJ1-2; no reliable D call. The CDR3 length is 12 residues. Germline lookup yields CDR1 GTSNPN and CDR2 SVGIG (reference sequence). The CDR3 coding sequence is TGTGCATCCAGATCCGGGAGGGCGGGCTACACCTTC. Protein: CASRSGRAGYTF.

The chain's CDR3 is CASSLGSSGRAYNEQFF. The DNA for the CDR3 is TGTGCCAGCAGCTTAGGATCTAGCGGGAGAGCCTACAATGAGCAGTTCTTC. The V call is TRBV13, the J call TRBJ2-1, with 10 bases fitting TRBD2. Losses at the gene ends were 0 bases for V and 2 bases for J; bases not matched to a gene: 4. Germline V gene sequence: CDR1 PRHDT, CDR2 FYEKMQ (reference sequence). The CDR3 spans 17 residues.

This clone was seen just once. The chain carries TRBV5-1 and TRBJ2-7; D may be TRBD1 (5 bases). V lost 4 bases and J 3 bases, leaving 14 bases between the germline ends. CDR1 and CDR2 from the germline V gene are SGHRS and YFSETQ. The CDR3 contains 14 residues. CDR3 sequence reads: CASSPAGYFYEQYF. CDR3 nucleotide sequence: TGCGCCAGCAGCCCGGCAGGGTACTTCTACGAGCAGTACTTC.

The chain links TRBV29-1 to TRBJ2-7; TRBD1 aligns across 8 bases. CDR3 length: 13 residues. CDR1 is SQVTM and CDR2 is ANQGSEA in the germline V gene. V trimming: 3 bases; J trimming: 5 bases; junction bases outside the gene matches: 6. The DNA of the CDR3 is TGCAGCGTTGACGGACAGGGTATCAACGAGCAGTACTTC. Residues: CSVDGQGINEQYF.

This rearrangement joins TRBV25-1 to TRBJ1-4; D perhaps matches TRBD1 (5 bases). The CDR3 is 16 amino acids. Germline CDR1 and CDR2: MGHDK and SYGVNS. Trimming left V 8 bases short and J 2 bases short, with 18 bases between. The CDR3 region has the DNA TGTGCCAGCGGGAACAACAAACCAGGGACTAATGAAAAACTGTTTTTT. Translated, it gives CASGNNKPGTNEKLFF.

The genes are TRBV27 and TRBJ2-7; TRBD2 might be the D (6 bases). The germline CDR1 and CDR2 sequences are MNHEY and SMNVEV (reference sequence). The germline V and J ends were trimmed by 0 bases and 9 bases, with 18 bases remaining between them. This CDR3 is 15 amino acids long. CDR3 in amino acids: CASSLSGGIIKVQYF. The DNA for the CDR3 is TGTGCCAGCAGTTTATCCGGGGGTATAATCAAGGTGCAGTACTTC.

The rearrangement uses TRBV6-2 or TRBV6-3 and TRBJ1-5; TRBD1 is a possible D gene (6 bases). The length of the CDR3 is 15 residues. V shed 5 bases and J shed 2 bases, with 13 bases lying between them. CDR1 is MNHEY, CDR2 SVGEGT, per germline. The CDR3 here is CASSSQGYGNQPQHF. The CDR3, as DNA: TGTGCCAGCAGTAGCCAGGGGTATGGCAATCAGCCCCAGCATTTT.

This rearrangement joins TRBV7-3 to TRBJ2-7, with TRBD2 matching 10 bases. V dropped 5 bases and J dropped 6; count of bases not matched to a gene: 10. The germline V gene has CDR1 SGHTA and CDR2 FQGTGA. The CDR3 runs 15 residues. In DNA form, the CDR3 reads TGTGCCAGCAGCCAAAGCGGGACTAGCGCCGCCGAGCAGTACTTC. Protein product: CASSQSGTSAAEQYF.

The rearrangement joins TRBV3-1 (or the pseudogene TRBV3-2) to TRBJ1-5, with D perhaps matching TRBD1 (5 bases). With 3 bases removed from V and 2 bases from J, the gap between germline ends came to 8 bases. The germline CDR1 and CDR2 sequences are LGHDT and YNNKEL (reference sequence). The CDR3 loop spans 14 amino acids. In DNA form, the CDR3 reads TGTGCCAGCAGCCACCCGGGGGGCAATCAGCCCCAGCATTTT. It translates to CASSHPGGNQPQHF.

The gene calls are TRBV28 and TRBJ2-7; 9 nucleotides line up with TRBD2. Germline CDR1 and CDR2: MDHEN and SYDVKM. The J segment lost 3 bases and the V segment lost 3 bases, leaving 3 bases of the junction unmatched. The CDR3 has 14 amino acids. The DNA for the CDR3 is TGTGCCAGCAGTTTGAAACTAGCGGGCTACGAGCAGTACTTC. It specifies CASSLKLAGYEQYF.

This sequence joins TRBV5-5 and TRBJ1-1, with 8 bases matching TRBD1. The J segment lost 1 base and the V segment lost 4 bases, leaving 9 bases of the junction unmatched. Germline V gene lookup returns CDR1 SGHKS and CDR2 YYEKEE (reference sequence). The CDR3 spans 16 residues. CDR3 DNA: TGTGCCAGCAGCGCGACAGGGGCGCAGGGGAACACTGAAGCTTTCTTT. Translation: CASSATGAQGNTEAFF.

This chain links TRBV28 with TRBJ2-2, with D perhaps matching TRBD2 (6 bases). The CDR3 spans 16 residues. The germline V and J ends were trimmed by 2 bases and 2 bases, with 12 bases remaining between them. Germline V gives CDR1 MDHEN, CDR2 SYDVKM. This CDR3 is CASSLHPGLNTGELFF. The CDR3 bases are TGTGCCAGCAGTTTACATCCGGGACTTAACACCGGGGAGCTGTTTTTT.

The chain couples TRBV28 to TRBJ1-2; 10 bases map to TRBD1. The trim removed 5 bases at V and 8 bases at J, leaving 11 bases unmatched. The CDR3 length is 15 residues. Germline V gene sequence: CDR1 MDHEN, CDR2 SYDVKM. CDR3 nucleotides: TGTGCCAGCAGTATTGCCTCCGGGACAGGGGAAGGCTACACCTTC. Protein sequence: CASSIASGTGEGYTF.

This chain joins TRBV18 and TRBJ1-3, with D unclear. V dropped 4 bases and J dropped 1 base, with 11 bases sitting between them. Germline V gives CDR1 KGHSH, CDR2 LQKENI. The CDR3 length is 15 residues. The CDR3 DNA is TGTGCCAGCTCACGACTGAGGGAGTCTGGAAACACCATATATTTT. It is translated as CASSRLRESGNTIYF.

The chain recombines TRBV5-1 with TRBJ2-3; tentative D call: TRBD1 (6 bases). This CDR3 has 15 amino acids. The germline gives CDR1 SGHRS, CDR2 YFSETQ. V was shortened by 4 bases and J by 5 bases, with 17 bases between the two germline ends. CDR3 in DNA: TGCGCCAGCAGCCTGGGGGCCCCGGGAAGAGATACGCAGTATTTT. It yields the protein CASSLGAPGRDTQYF.

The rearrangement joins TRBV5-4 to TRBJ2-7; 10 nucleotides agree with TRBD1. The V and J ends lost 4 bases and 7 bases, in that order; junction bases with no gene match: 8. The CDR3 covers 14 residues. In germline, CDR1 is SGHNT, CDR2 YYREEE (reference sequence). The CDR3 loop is CASSPGTGAREQYF. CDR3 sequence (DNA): TGTGCCAGCAGCCCCGGGACAGGGGCAAGGGAGCAGTACTTC. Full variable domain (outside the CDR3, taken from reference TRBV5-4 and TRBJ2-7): ETGVTQSPTHLIKTRGQQVTLRCSSQSGHNTVSWYQQALGQGPQFIFQYYREEENGRGNFPPRFSGLQFPNYSSELNVNALELDDSALYLCASSPGTGAREQYFGPGTRLTVT.

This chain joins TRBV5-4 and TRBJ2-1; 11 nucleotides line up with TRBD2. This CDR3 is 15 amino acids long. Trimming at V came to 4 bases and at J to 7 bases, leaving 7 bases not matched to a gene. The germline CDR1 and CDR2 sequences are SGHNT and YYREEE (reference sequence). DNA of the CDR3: TGTGCCAGCAGCACCCGACTAGCGGGACGGAATGAGCAGTTCTTC. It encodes CASSTRLAGRNEQFF.

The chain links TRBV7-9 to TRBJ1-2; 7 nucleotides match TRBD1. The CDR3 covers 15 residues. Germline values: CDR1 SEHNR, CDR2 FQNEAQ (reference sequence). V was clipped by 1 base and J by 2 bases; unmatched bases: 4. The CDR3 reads CASSLETGQNYGYTF. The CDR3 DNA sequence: TGTGCCAGCAGCTTAGAGACGGGACAGAACTATGGCTACACCTTC.